This passage covers 20 T cell receptor beta chains from one sample sequenced in a study of T-cell reconstitution after alpha-beta-depleted transplantation in children. Unique molecular identifiers featured in how the TCRbeta library was prepared. TCRdb called the PCR reads again in MiXCR, with one record for every CDR3 protein. This table holds fewer than 95,000 distinct CDR3 sequences, 12% found once. Here the sequenced sample was PBMCs from the stem cell graft donor, taken from the stem cell graft. These receptors all come from a human donor who donated a stem cell graft to a child with inherited bone marrow failure.

The V and J genes are TRBV19 and TRBJ1-1, with a tentative D call TRBD1 (6 bases). Deletions cut 4 bases from V and 0 bases from J, with 9 bases between. Germline CDR1 LNHDA, CDR2 SQIVND (reference sequence). The CDR3 runs to 14 residues. This CDR3 reads CASSTHRVNTEAFF. In DNA, the CDR3 is TGTGCCAGTAGTACCCACAGGGTGAACACTGAAGCTTTCTTT. The full variable domain, completed using reference TRBV19 and TRBJ1-1, is DGGITQSPKYLFRKEGQNVTLSCEQNLNHDAMYWYRQDPGQGLRLIYYSQIVNDFQKGDIAEGYSVSREKKESFPLTVTSAQKNPTAFYLCASSTHRVNTEAFFGQGTRLTVV.

This clonotype was found many times. The V and J genes are TRBV7-2 and TRBJ2-1; the D gene is possibly TRBD1 (5 bases). The germline V gene encodes CDR1 SGHTA and CDR2 FQGNSA. This CDR3 comprises 15 residues. Trimming took 1 base from V and 2 from J, leaving 9 bases between them. The CDR3 is CASSLEQDTYNEQFF. The CDR3 DNA sequence: TGTGCCAGCAGCTTAGAACAGGACACCTACAATGAGCAGTTCTTC. The variable domain in full, with the rest retrieved from reference TRBV7-2 and TRBJ2-1, is GAGVSQSPSNKVTEKGKDVELRCDPISGHTALYWYRQSLGQGLEFLIYFQGNSAPDKSGLPSDRFSAERTGGSVSTLTIQRTQQEDSAVYLCASSLEQDTYNEQFFGPGTRLTVL.

The V call is TRBV5-4, the J call TRBJ2-2, with D possibly TRBD2 on 6 matching bases. CDR1 and CDR2 (germline): SGHNT, YYREEE (reference sequence). CDR3 length: 15 amino acids. Trimming took 0 bases from V and 5 from J, leaving 11 bases between them. CDR3 loop: CASSLDLGLTGELFF. Written as DNA, the CDR3 is TGTGCCAGCAGCTTGGACCTAGGACTAACCGGGGAGCTGTTTTTT.

This clonotype has a count of ten or more. The chain is built from TRBV20-1 and TRBJ2-3; TRBD2 matches 11 bases. Germline values: CDR1 DFQATT, CDR2 SNEGSKA (reference sequence). CDR3 length: 17 residues. V gave up 2 bases and J gave up 1 base; unmatched junction bases: 8. The CDR3 nucleotides read TGCAGTGCTAGACGAACTAGCGGGAGATATGGCACAGATACGCAGTATTTT. Translation: CSARRTSGRYGTDTQYF.

This clonotype showed up many times. The chain has TRBV12-3 or TRBV12-4 and TRBJ1-4; D not resolved. The CDR3 covers 14 residues. The V end was cut by 6 bases, the J end by 7 bases, with 15 bases between. CDR3 region: CASSPSLASEKLFF. The CDR3 DNA reads TGTGCCAGCAGCCCTTCCTTAGCTAGTGAAAAACTGTTTTTT.

This clonotype is classed as medium-sized (0.01 to 0.1%). Written as DNA, the CDR3 is TGCAGTGCTAGAGATTTAGCTGGCAGGGACTACGAGCAGTACTTC. As protein: CSARDLAGRDYEQYF. The gene calls are TRBV20-1 and TRBJ2-7; a weak D match, TRBD1 (5 bases). Germline CDR1 is DFQATT and CDR2 is SNEGSKA (reference sequence). The V end was cut by 0 bases, the J end by 3 bases, with 15 bases between. This CDR3 region has 15 residues.

This clonotype came up a few times. V is TRBV6-2 or TRBV6-3 and J is TRBJ2-5; 8 bases match TRBD2. V shed 10 bases, J shed 5 bases, and the junction held 12 bases outside the gene matches. Germline assignment: CDR1 MNHEY and CDR2 SVGEGT. The CDR3 contains 14 residues. The CDR3 nucleotides read TGTGCCACCAAACCCGGACTAGCCCACGAGACCCAGTACTTC. This codes for CATKPGLAHETQYF.

This clonotype was seen repeatedly, ten times or more. The gene calls are TRBV7-9 and TRBJ1-4, with D perhaps TRBD1 (6 bases). This CDR3 is built from 14 residues. The germline CDR1 and CDR2 sequences are SEHNR and FQNEAQ (reference sequence). Deletions cut 5 bases from V and 3 bases from J, with 10 bases between. CDR3 nucleotide sequence: TGTGCCAGCAGCCTCCGGACAGCTAATGAAAAACTGTTTTTT. The encoded protein is CASSLRTANEKLFF. Full variable domain (rest looked up from reference TRBV7-9 and TRBJ1-4): DTGVSQNPRHKITKRGQNVTFRCDPISEHNRLYWYRQTLGQGPEFLTYFQNEAQLEKSRLLSDRFSAERPKGSFSTLEIQRTEQGDSAMYLCASSLRTANEKLFFGSGTQLSVL.

This rearrangement joins TRBV29-1 to TRBJ1-2; no clear D gene. V lost 1 base, J lost 7 bases, and 10 bases lay in between. Germline V gene lookup returns CDR1 SQVTM and CDR2 ANQGSEA. CDR3 length: 12 amino acids. CDR3 DNA sequence: TGCAGCGTTGAAGGAGGGTTTGGTGGCTACACCTTC. Residues: CSVEGGFGGYTF.

The rearrangement uses TRBV2 and TRBJ1-1, with D unresolved. The V gene lost 4 bases and the J gene lost 0 bases, with 9 bases spanning the gap. Looked up from germline, CDR1 is SNHLY and CDR2 is FYNNEI. The CDR3 is 14 amino acids. The CDR3 DNA follows: TGTGCCAGCAGTGTGGGTCGGATGAACACTGAAGCTTTCTTT. Residues: CASSVGRMNTEAFF.

This clonotype was seen ten or more times. The CDR3 DNA reads TGTGCCAGCAGCTCCAGCACAGGCGCCGTAAACACTGAAGCTTTCTTT. Its protein product is CASSSSTGAVNTEAFF. This sequence joins TRBV7-2 and TRBJ1-1, with D perhaps TRBD1 (5 bases). CDR1 is SGHTA, CDR2 FQGNSA, per germline. This CDR3 contains 16 residues. Trimming cost V 4 bases and J 2 bases, with 17 bases left between them.

This clonotype has a count of ten or more. This rearrangement joins TRBV28 to TRBJ2-2, with TRBD1 matching over 10 bases. Unmatched junction bases numbered 6, after V lost 5 bases and J lost 6 bases. The CDR3 covers 15 residues. Germline CDR1 and CDR2: MDHEN and SYDVKM. Written as DNA, the CDR3 is TGTGCCAGCAGTCCTTGGGACAGGGGACCCGGGGAGCTGTTTTTT. It translates to CASSPWDRGPGELFF.

This clonotype showed up many times. The CDR3 DNA reads as TGTGCCAGCAGCCAAGATGCCGGGACACAAAGTTCCGAGCAGTACTTC. Translated: CASSQDAGTQSSEQYF. This chain uses TRBV14 with TRBJ2-7, with D maybe TRBD1 (6 bases). Trimming left V 0 bases short and J 6 bases short, with 18 bases between. The CDR3 runs 16 residues. Germline V CDR1 and CDR2: SGHDN, FVKESK.

This clonotype has a count of ten or more. The chain carries TRBV9 and TRBJ2-3; D tentatively fits TRBD1 or TRBD2 (5 bases each). Trimming removed 0 bases at V and 1 base at J, with 9 bases between. Germline V gene lookup returns CDR1 SGDLS and CDR2 YYNGEE. There are 15 residues in the CDR3. CDR3 residues: CASSVGGRRTDTQYF. The CDR3 DNA reads as TGTGCCAGCAGCGTAGGGGGACGGCGCACAGATACGCAGTATTTT.

This clonotype was seen many times. The chain has TRBV4-3 and TRBJ2-3; D might be TRBD1 or TRBD2, each matching 5 bases. The CDR3 runs 14 residues. Germline V gene data show CDR1 as LGHNA and CDR2 as YSLEER. The V gene lost 0 bases and the J gene lost 3 bases, with 7 bases spanning the gap. CDR3 sequence: CASSQDWGTDTQYF. The CDR3 bases are TGCGCCAGCAGCCAAGACTGGGGGACAGATACGCAGTATTTT.

This clonotype was observed at least ten times. The chain couples TRBV11-2 to TRBJ2-7, with 14 bases matching TRBD2. Germline V gene data show CDR1 as SGHAT and CDR2 as FQNNGV. The junction had 3 bases not matched to a gene; V was cut back by 6 bases and J by 5 bases. There are 14 residues in the CDR3. The chain's CDR3 is CASRGLAGVHEQYF. The DNA of the CDR3 is TGTGCCAGCAGGGGACTAGCGGGGGTTCACGAGCAGTACTTC.

This clonotype was found many times. The V and J genes are TRBV11-2 and TRBJ2-7, with D perhaps matching TRBD1 (6 bases). The CDR3 loop spans 14 amino acids. Trimming took 4 bases from V and 1 from J, leaving 11 bases between them. Germline values: CDR1 SGHAT, CDR2 FQNNGV. CDR3 region: CASSSGQLSYEQYF. As DNA, the CDR3 is TGTGCCAGCAGCTCCGGACAGTTATCCTACGAGCAGTACTTC.

This clonotype was picked up many times. The chain carries TRBV20-1 and TRBJ2-3; D perhaps matches TRBD2 (6 bases). Germline CDR1 and CDR2: DFQATT and SNEGSKA (reference sequence). V lost 3 bases to trimming and J lost 2 bases, with 18 bases between them. The CDR3 sequence is 16 residues long. The CDR3 coding sequence is TGCAGTGCTAGTACTAGCTTGGGGCTGAACACAGATACGCAGTATTTT. Protein sequence: CSASTSLGLNTDTQYF.

This clonotype showed up many times. V usage is TRBV20-1 and J usage is TRBJ2-7, with 12 positions matching TRBD2. There are 17 residues in the CDR3. After removal of 3 bases from V and 0 bases from J, the junction contained 9 bases not matched to a gene. Germline V gene sequence: CDR1 DFQATT, CDR2 SNEGSKA (reference sequence). In nucleotides, the CDR3 is TGCAGTGCTAGGACGGGACTAGCGGGTTATAGCTCCTACGAGCAGTACTTC. Encoded protein: CSARTGLAGYSSYEQYF.

This clonotype was detected ten times or more. V gene TRBV7-2 combines with J gene TRBJ2-7, with D hard to call. The CDR3 is 13 residues long. CDR1 SGHTA and CDR2 FQGNSA come from the germline V gene. The V gene lost 5 bases and the J gene lost 4 bases, with 12 bases spanning the gap. The DNA for the CDR3 is TGTGCCAGCAGCATCCAGCCCGCATACGAGCAGTACTTC. It specifies CASSIQPAYEQYF.